The 15 T cell receptor beta chains below were found in one sample sequenced in a study of T cell responses to AZD1222 COVID-19 vaccine. TCRdb's table, derived via immunoSEQ multiplex PCR, lists solely in-frame clones and lacks some. The sample carries roughly 150,000 clones, less than 95% recorded once. The source material was peripheral blood, sampled on day 0 of AZD1222 vaccination. The receptors shown here come from an adult in good health.

The CDR3 bases are TGTGCCAGCAGCTTACGGGCTAGCCACAACGAGAACACCGGGGAGCTGTTTTTT. The encoded protein is CASSLRASHNENTGELFF. The rearrangement joins TRBV7-3 to TRBJ2-2; possible D gene TRBD2, 5 bases. The CDR3 contains 18 residues. Per germline, CDR1 SGHTA and CDR2 FQGTGA. V gave up 2 bases and J gave up 1 base, with 17 bases separating them.

V and J are TRBV4-1 and TRBJ2-7, with D possibly matching TRBD2 (5 bases). Germline values: CDR1 MGHRA, CDR2 YSYEKL. The CDR3 extends over 16 amino acids. Trimming removed 0 bases from V and 2 bases from J, with 14 bases in between. The CDR3 DNA reads as TGCGCCAGCAGCCAAGATTTATCCGGGAAAGCCTACGAGCAGTACTTC. It codes for CASSQDLSGKAYEQYF.

The chain couples TRBV11-2 to TRBJ1-1; D is possibly TRBD1 (5 bases). CDR1 and CDR2 (germline): SGHAT, FQNNGV. This CDR3 has 14 residues. The V and J ends lost 3 bases and 0 bases respectively, with 8 bases between them. This chain's CDR3 is CASSFSRVNTEAFF. DNA for the CDR3: TGTGCCAGCAGCTTTTCCAGGGTGAACACTGAAGCTTTCTTT.

The chain joins TRBV6-6 to TRBJ2-2, with TRBD2 matching over 12 bases. Germline V CDR1 and CDR2: MNHNY, SVGAGI (reference sequence). The ends lost 4 bases at V and 6 bases at J; junction bases unmatched: 3. The CDR3 runs 15 residues. CDR3 sequence (DNA): TGTGCCAGCAGTTCACGACTAGCGGGAGCCGGGGAGCTGTTTTTT. The encoded protein is CASSSRLAGAGELFF.

This clone came up once. V usage is TRBV7-2 and J usage is TRBJ1-6; possible D gene TRBD1, 6 bases. CDR1 is SGHTA, CDR2 FQGNSA, per germline. The CDR3 runs to 15 residues. The V and J ends lost 2 bases and 10 bases respectively, with 15 bases between them. The CDR3 region is CASSLSRGGLSPLHF. For the CDR3, the DNA is TGTGCCAGCAGCTTAAGCAGGGGTGGCCTCTCACCCCTCCACTTT.

J is TRBJ1-1 and V is TRBV28; the D is unclear. V was shortened by 1 base and J by 3 bases, with 15 bases between the two germline ends. This CDR3 has 16 amino acids. The germline gives CDR1 MDHEN, CDR2 SYDVKM. CDR3 sequence reads: CASSLFRGILDTEAFF. CDR3 DNA sequence: TGTGCCAGCAGTTTATTCCGCGGAATACTGGACACTGAAGCTTTCTTT.

The chain employs TRBV7-3 and TRBJ2-1; 11 positions agree with TRBD2. The CDR3 contains 15 residues. Germline-derived CDR1 and CDR2 are SGHTA and FQGTGA. J gave up 4 bases and V 5 bases, and 4 bases lay outside the gene matches. CDR3 nucleotide sequence: TGTGCCAGCAGCGAACTAGCGGGAGTATACAATGAGCAGTTCTTC. Translating it yields CASSELAGVYNEQFF.

The chain carries TRBV30 and TRBJ1-2; TRBD1 might be the D (6 bases). Per the germline V gene, CDR1 is GTSNPN and CDR2 is SVGIG (reference sequence). CDR3 length: 16 residues. The germline V and J ends were trimmed by 0 bases and 6 bases, with 20 bases remaining between them. Here the CDR3 DNA reads TGTGCCTGGAGTGTATATTGGGACATTCGTAGACATGGCTACACCTTC. Translation: CAWSVYWDIRRHGYTF.

This sequence joins TRBV6-5 and TRBJ2-5; 8 nucleotides match TRBD1. CDR1 MNHEY and CDR2 SVGAGI come from the germline V gene. This CDR3 has 14 residues. V trimming: 4 bases; J trimming: 2 bases; junction bases outside the gene matches: 3. The CDR3 DNA reads as TGTGCCAGCAGTTCCTGGACAGGGCAAGAGACCCAGTACTTC. It encodes CASSSWTGQETQYF.

The V gene is TRBV6-4, the J gene TRBJ2-1; 8 bases align to TRBD2. CDR1 is MRHNA and CDR2 is SNTAGT in the germline V gene. This CDR3 contains 15 residues. Germline trimming cut 0 bases from V and 8 bases from J; bases unmatched to any gene: 6. The DNA for the CDR3 is TGTGCCAGCAGTGACTCGAGCGGGAGTCACGATGAGCAGTTCTTC. This translates into CASSDSSGSHDEQFF.

This clone was detected a few times. The chain has TRBV19 and TRBJ2-1; 8 positions match TRBD2. Germline V gene lookup returns CDR1 LNHDA and CDR2 SQIVND (reference sequence). This CDR3 has 14 amino acids. J lost 4 bases, V lost 5 bases, and 4 bases had no gene match. The CDR3: CASSSAGGYNEQFF. The CDR3 DNA sequence: TGTGCCAGTAGTTCTGCGGGGGGATACAATGAGCAGTTCTTC. Looking up the rest from reference TRBV19 and TRBJ2-1 gives the full variable domain: DGGITQSPKYLFRKEGQNVTLSCEQNLNHDAMYWYRQDPGQGLRLIYYSQIVNDFQKGDIAEGYSVSREKKESFPLTVTSAQKNPTAFYLCASSSAGGYNEQFFGPGTRLTVL.

This clone was detected a few times. The chain employs TRBV7-6 and TRBJ2-2; TRBD1 aligns across 7 bases. This CDR3 contains 15 residues. Germline assignment: CDR1 SGHVS and CDR2 FNYEAQ. V dropped 5 bases and J dropped 4; count of bases not matched to a gene: 7. In nucleotides, the CDR3 is TGTGCCAGCAGCCTTAGACAGGGCGGCACCGGGGAGCTGTTTTTT. It encodes CASSLRQGGTGELFF.

The DNA for the CDR3 is TGTGCCAGCAGCCCCATTAGCGGGAGCGCTCTGGGGACCCAGTACTTC. It translates to CASSPISGSALGTQYF. The V and J genes are TRBV3-1 (or the pseudogene TRBV3-2) and TRBJ2-5, with 9 positions matching TRBD2. The V gene's germline CDR1 is LGHDT and CDR2 YNNKEL (reference sequence). CDR3 length: 16 residues. Trimming removed 4 bases from V and 7 bases from J; junction bases left unmatched: 13.

The chain recombines TRBV7-2 with TRBJ2-5; the match to TRBD2 covers 11 bases. The CDR3 is 16 residues long. V lost 5 bases to trimming and J lost 2 bases; unmatched junction nucleotides: 7. Germline CDR1 SGHTA, CDR2 FQGNSA. The CDR3 DNA reads as TGTGCCAGCAGCATGGGACTAGCGGTTTCACAAGAGACCCAGTACTTC. Amino acids: CASSMGLAVSQETQYF.

DNA for the CDR3: TGTGCCAGCAGCTTAGGACGGGGCCTTCGGGTTGAGACCCAGTACTTC. Protein sequence: CASSLGRGLRVETQYF. The rearrangement links TRBV7-2 to TRBJ2-5, with D perhaps TRBD1 or TRBD2 (5 bases each). Per the germline V gene, CDR1 is SGHTA and CDR2 is FQGNSA. The CDR3 has 16 residues. V lost 1 base to trimming and J lost 5 bases, with 17 bases between them.